Included here is one T cell receptor (beta chain) sequence, with context. These data originate in a study of preoperative IRX-2 immunotherapy in early breast cancer. Treatment: preoperative locoregional IRX-2 cytokine immunotherapy. Patients received preoperative, locoregional IRX-2 cytokine immunotherapy in a phase Ib study. Germline CDR1 is SGHDN and CDR2 is FVKESK. The CDR3 runs 13 residues. Trimming pared 7 bases from V and 0 bases from J, leaving 9 bases between. Profiled with immunoSEQ multiplex PCR; TCRdb holds only in-frame clones, not every one. Of more than 25,000 clones listed, roughly 77% are singletons.

The rearrangement links TRBV14 to TRBJ1-1; no clear D. This clonotype was obtained from a human donor with breast cancer. Sequencing used lymph node tissue, obtained after IRX-2 immunotherapy. The CDR3 sequence is CASNRGVNTEAFF. The DNA of the CDR3 is TGTGCCAGCAACCGGGGAGTGAACACTGAAGCTTTCTTT.